The clone carrying this T cell receptor (beta chain) has a handful of counts. The antigen remains undetermined. Treatment of the sample: approximately 11-day PBMC culture with coronavirus spike peptide pools or control peptides (ViraFEST assay). One should note that the unexposed donor's CD4+ T cells were collected before the COVID-19 pandemic (2011-2018). The sample belongs to a study of vaccination and CD4 T cells after COVID-19. Study-level background: Treatment of control cultures consisted of a CEFX pool, an HIV-1 Nef pool, or no peptide.

Cultured CD4+ T cells had their DNA profiled by the Oncomine TCR Beta short-read assay. Cultured CD4+ T cells yielded the extracted genomic DNA. MiXCR, run by TCRdb on the PCR reads, gives a single entry per CDR3 protein. The sample lists fewer than 7,500 distinct CDR3 sequences, approximately 35% occurring once. This clonotype originated in a human donor in good health. Sequences were obtained from CD4+ T cells from blood, cultured in vitro.

CDR3 in DNA: TGTGCCAGCAGTTTAGGCCAGGGGTTTGGTGAAGCTTTCTTT. Protein sequence: CASSLGQGFGEAFF. V is TRBV12-3 or TRBV12-4 and J is TRBJ1-1; a possible D gene is TRBD1 (6 bases). The length of the CDR3 is 14 residues. Trimming cost V 1 base and J 7 bases, with 13 bases left between them.